One T cell receptor (beta chain) is described in this entry. This clone's antigen is unknown. No base qualities exist here, and no much larger clone lies one base off it. These data originate in a study of CD8 T cells in Susac syndrome (dated 2019 in TCRdb). About the study as a whole: Among the Susac syndrome patients who were sequenced, clinically active disease was present in roughly six and clinical remission was observed in roughly eight. At the time of blood withdrawal, Susac syndrome patients were either therapy-naive, taking corticosteroids (with some also receiving IVIg), or on IVIg alone. Whether CD8+ T cell activation and differentiation in Susac syndrome was antigen driven was tested using repertoire sequencing. The study compared CD8+ T cell repertoire clonality among about a dozen healthy donors, 14 Susac syndrome patients and some 16 multiple sclerosis patients.

Points the paper makes about the study in general: Clonal expansion was seen in Susac syndrome CD8+ repertoires, peaking in CD8+ TEMRA cells and being greater in clinically active patients than in remitting ones. In the total CD8+ and CD8+ TEMRA repertoires, 15 to 20 and five Susac-specific public clones, respectively, were identified. The TCR sequencing and HLA analysis was acknowledged to have included a relatively small number of individuals.

CDR1 and CDR2, per the germline V gene (reference sequence), are MNHEY and SMNVEV. The V end loses 0 bases and the J end loses 7 bases, and a stretch of 7 bases separates them. The CDR3 contains 14 residues, cysteine and phenylalanine counted. Left in the record is the CDR3 DNA by itself, 42 bases read in frame from the first base. RNA was extracted using the RNeasy kit, and about 0.45 to 1 ug of the RNA was reverse transcribed with random hexamers. The immunoSEQ multiplex PCR assay, covering 54 Vbeta and 13 Jbeta segments, was used to amplify TCR beta CDR3 regions. PCR amplification bias was corrected by using a synthetic template baseline for primer optimization and computational correction. As for how the authors treated the data: Reads were annotated to V, D and J genes according to IMGT and were analyzed with immunoSEQ Analyzer, with only productive sequences retained. Clonality was calculated as one minus the Shannon entropy normalized by log2 of the number of productive unique sequences. For each patient and control, public and private clones were evaluated among the 100 most prevalent clones. A clone was defined as Susac-specific if it was absent from the healthy and MS cohorts, from roughly 1,000 published viral clones and from other ImmuneACCESS disease sequences. The public sequencing data were trimmed at Q25 with fastp and processed into clonotypes with MiXCR by TCRdb, which kept only in-frame beta chains. Rows are unified per CDR3 protein, each entry keeping the most common DNA and genes. For this entry, the V and J calls and clone size follow TCRdb and not the study's own pipeline. This sample holds 95,000 to 150,000 distinct CDR3 sequences; just under 95% were observed only once. About 0.29% of the sample comes from the top ten.

Peripheral blood CD8+ and CD4+ T cells from healthy donors, Susac syndrome patients and multiple sclerosis patients were profiled using high-throughput TCR beta sequencing. Susac syndrome patients met recently defined diagnostic criteria for definite or probable disease. Bulk CD8+ and CD4+ T cells were purified by magnetic negative isolation, while CD8+ TEMRA cells were enriched using FACS. Blood was drawn into EDTA tubes, processed within 24 hours, and PBMCs were isolated by density gradient centrifugation. PBMCs intended for TCR sequencing were frozen in liquid nitrogen and were later thawed in a 37 degrees C water bath. A purity of at least 90% was achieved for sorted or isolated CD4+, CD8+ and CD8+ TEMRA cells.

The rearranged segments are TRBV27 and TRBJ1-6, with the D gene call left open. This clonotype originated in a human donor with Susac syndrome. The sequenced sample was CD8+ T cells from PBMCs. The nucleotide sequence reads TGTGCCAGCAGTTTATCGGAGAGGAATTCACCCCTCCACTTT. Its coded protein is CASSLSERNSPLHF.